These 23 T cell receptor beta chains were sequenced from one sample in a study of glioma-infiltrating T cells after dendritic cell vaccination. Method: immunoSEQ multiplex PCR; TCRdb's copy keeps in-frame clones and lacks some. Of 80,000 to 100,000 clones listed, roughly 83% are singletons. Sequences were derived from blood, sampled before dendritic cell vaccination. The receptors shown here come from a human donor with glioblastoma.

The chain combines TRBV27 with TRBJ2-7; 9 nucleotides agree with TRBD2. The germline CDR1 and CDR2 sequences are MNHEY and SMNVEV (reference sequence). The trim removed 0 bases at V and 6 bases at J, leaving 3 bases unmatched. The CDR3 length is 14 residues. The CDR3: CASSLSSGRAEQYF. The CDR3 nucleotides are TGTGCCAGCAGTTTATCTAGCGGGAGAGCCGAGCAGTACTTC.

This sequence joins TRBV5-1 and TRBJ2-7, with TRBD1 matching 9 bases. Germline V gene data show CDR1 as SGHRS and CDR2 as YFSETQ. V dropped 3 bases and J dropped 0; count of bases not matched to a gene: 7. This CDR3 contains 16 residues. The CDR3 DNA follows: TGCGCCAGCAGCTCATCCGGGACAGGGATCTCCTACGAGCAGTACTTC. Its translation is CASSSSGTGISYEQYF.

The chain employs TRBV27 and TRBJ2-7, with 9 bases lining up with TRBD2. Germline CDR1 MNHEY, CDR2 SMNVEV (reference sequence). The CDR3 extends over 13 amino acids. J was trimmed by 0 bases and V by 8 bases; bases with no gene match: 2. The CDR3 region is CASAGGSSYEQYF. The DNA of the CDR3 is TGTGCCAGCGCGGGGGGGAGCTCCTACGAGCAGTACTTC.

V gene TRBV4-2 combines with J gene TRBJ2-1; 7 bases match TRBD1. J was trimmed by 9 bases and V by 1 base; bases with no gene match: 12. CDR3 length: 16 residues. Germline CDR1 LGHNA, CDR2 YNFKEQ. CDR3 amino acids: CASSQGKGAGAGEQFF. CDR3 DNA sequence: TGTGCCAGCAGCCAAGGAAAGGGGGCAGGGGCAGGTGAGCAGTTCTTC.

The table lists this clone with a few counts. The chain links TRBV28 to TRBJ1-1; D call uncertain. V was shortened by 7 bases and J by 11 bases, with 17 bases between the two germline ends. The germline V gene encodes CDR1 MDHEN and CDR2 SYDVKM. This CDR3 is built from 12 residues. CDR3 sequence: CASKSLKTGAFF. The DNA for the CDR3 is TGTGCCAGCAAGTCCCTCAAAACCGGGGCTTTCTTT.

V is TRBV30 and J is TRBJ1-5; possible D gene TRBD1, 6 bases. The CDR3 has 14 residues. Trimming removed 2 bases from V and 2 bases from J, with 10 bases in between. In germline, CDR1 is GTSNPN, CDR2 SVGIG (reference sequence). CDR3 protein: CAWSFHRGNQPQHF. The CDR3 nucleotides read TGTGCCTGGAGTTTTCACAGGGGCAATCAGCCCCAGCATTTT. Complete variable domain (other parts from reference TRBV30 and TRBJ1-5): SQTIHQWPATLVQPVGSPLSLECTVEGTSNPNLYWYRQAAGRGLQLLFYSVGIGQISSEVPQNLSASRPQDRQFILSSKKLLLSDSGFYLCAWSFHRGNQPQHFGDGTRLSIL.

The chain links TRBV9 to TRBJ2-1, with D maybe TRBD1 (6 bases). The V gene's germline CDR1 is SGDLS and CDR2 YYNGEE. V lost 2 bases to trimming and J lost 0 bases, with 9 bases between them. This CDR3 spans 15 amino acids. The CDR3 spells CASSVGTNSYNEQFF. The CDR3 DNA is TGTGCCAGCAGCGTGGGGACAAACTCCTACAATGAGCAGTTCTTC.

The rearrangement joins TRBV6-1 to TRBJ2-7; the D gene is possibly TRBD2 (6 bases). Germline assignment: CDR1 MNHNS and CDR2 SASEGT. Trimming cost V 4 bases and J 0 bases, with 13 bases left between them. This CDR3 has 15 amino acids. The CDR3 bases are TGTGCCAGCAGTGTAAGCGACGGGAGCTCCTACGAGCAGTACTTC. It yields the protein CASSVSDGSSYEQYF.

The rearrangement uses TRBV5-1 and TRBJ2-7; weak D call: TRBD2 (5 bases). CDR1 and CDR2 from the germline V gene are SGHRS and YFSETQ. V was cut by 0 bases and J by 7 bases, with 11 bases left in between. The CDR3 has 13 residues. In DNA form, the CDR3 reads TGCGCCAGCAGCTTGGGGTACGGCGGGGAGCAGTACTTC. Encoded protein: CASSLGYGGEQYF.

J is TRBJ1-2 and V is TRBV9, with D tentatively TRBD1 (6 bases). Germline V gene data show CDR1 as SGDLS and CDR2 as YYNGEE. Trimming removed 3 bases at V and 2 bases at J, with 17 bases between. The CDR3 contains 16 residues. The CDR3 loop is CASSAAPGADNYGYTF. DNA for the CDR3: TGTGCCAGCAGCGCTGCCCCAGGGGCCGACAACTATGGCTACACCTTC.

This chain joins TRBV6-5 and TRBJ1-2; weak D call: TRBD1 (5 bases). This CDR3 spans 15 amino acids. V was pared by 5 bases and J by 5 bases, with 18 bases between. CDR1 is MNHEY and CDR2 is SVGAGI in the germline V gene. In DNA form, the CDR3 reads TGTGCCAGCAGTACCGCCTTCGGGGGGGTGTATGGCTACACCTTC. This codes for CASSTAFGGVYGYTF.

The gene calls are TRBV5-1 and TRBJ2-3; D is unresolved. In germline, CDR1 is SGHRS, CDR2 YFSETQ. Trimming pared 0 bases from V and 10 bases from J, leaving 12 bases between. The CDR3 contains 13 residues. This CDR3 reads CASSLGSHRAQYF. In nucleotides, the CDR3 is TGCGCCAGCAGCTTGGGTTCGCACCGGGCGCAGTATTTT.

The chain couples TRBV28 to TRBJ1-5; D may be TRBD1 (5 bases). This CDR3 has 14 residues. Trimming left V 3 bases short and J 3 bases short, with 9 bases between. Germline V gene sequence: CDR1 MDHEN, CDR2 SYDVKM. This CDR3 reads CASSFTGPNQPQHF. Written as DNA, the CDR3 is TGTGCCAGCAGTTTCACAGGCCCCAATCAGCCCCAGCATTTT.

This CDR3 reads CASSLLERGGGTDTQYF. The DNA of the CDR3 is TGTGCCAGCAGCCTCCTCGAGCGGGGGGGAGGCACAGATACGCAGTATTTT. V is TRBV9 and J is TRBJ2-3, with 10 bases identical to TRBD2. The length of the CDR3 is 17 residues. The trim removed 4 bases at V and 1 base at J, leaving 9 bases unmatched. The germline gives CDR1 SGDLS, CDR2 YYNGEE.

The table lists this clone with many counts. The chain combines TRBV10-3 with TRBJ2-2; TRBD1 matches 8 bases. Germline CDR1 reads ENHRY; CDR2 reads SYGVKD. Unmatched junction bases numbered 2, after V lost 7 bases and J lost 1 base. This CDR3 is built from 14 residues. Here the CDR3 DNA reads TGTGCCATCACCGGGACAGGGAACACCGGGGAGCTGTTTTTT. Translated, it gives CAITGTGNTGELFF.

This clone was detected only a few times. The chain couples TRBV18 to TRBJ1-3; D uncertain. This CDR3 contains 13 residues. CDR1 and CDR2 (germline): KGHSH, LQKENI. V gave up 6 bases and J gave up 4 bases, with 10 bases separating them. DNA of the CDR3: TGTGCCAGCTCCATCAGGCCCGGAAACACCATATATTTT. Protein product: CASSIRPGNTIYF.

This clone has more than one count but fewer than ten. The V and J genes are TRBV6-1 and TRBJ2-7; 8 bases match TRBD1. The V gene's germline CDR1 is MNHNS and CDR2 SASEGT. The CDR3 loop spans 12 amino acids. With 3 bases clipped from V and 6 bases from J, the junction kept 1 base outside the gene matches. The CDR3 loop reads CASSEDRVEQYF. The CDR3, as DNA: TGTGCCAGCAGTGAGGACAGGGTCGAGCAGTACTTC.

This rearrangement joins TRBV7-9 to TRBJ2-3; 10 bases are shared with TRBD2. This CDR3 has 16 residues. CDR1 is SEHNR and CDR2 is FQNEAQ in the germline V gene (reference sequence). After removal of 6 bases from V and 8 bases from J, the junction contained 14 bases not matched to a gene. The DNA for the CDR3 is TGTGCCAGCAGTTGGGTAGCGGGGGGTACCCGTGGTACGCAGTATTTT. Encoded protein: CASSWVAGGTRGTQYF.

The chain uses TRBV5-1 and TRBJ2-3; the D gene is possibly TRBD2 (6 bases). This CDR3 comprises 17 residues. The ends were cut back, 4 bases at V and 0 bases at J, with 18 bases in the middle. Germline lookup yields CDR1 SGHRS and CDR2 YFSETQ. CDR3 coding DNA: TGCGCCAGCAGCAGAGGGTCGCGGGGAAGGAGCACAGATACGCAGTATTTT. Encoded protein: CASSRGSRGRSTDTQYF.

The chain couples TRBV10-3 to TRBJ1-2; a weak D match, TRBD1 (5 bases). The germline CDR1 and CDR2 sequences are ENHRY and SYGVKD. The CDR3 has 17 amino acids. Trimming took 2 bases from V and 4 from J, leaving 20 bases between them. In DNA, the CDR3 is TGTGCCATCAGTGAGAGGATGGAGGGGATGTCTGGCTATGGCTACACCTTC. Protein product: CAISERMEGMSGYGYTF.

CDR3 loop: CASSPRSGLDYEQYF. The CDR3 nucleotides are TGCGCCAGCAGCCCTCGCTCGGGACTAGACTACGAGCAGTACTTC. V is TRBV4-1 and J is TRBJ2-7, with 8 bases matching TRBD2. Per germline, CDR1 MGHRA and CDR2 YSYEKL. This CDR3 region has 15 residues. V was pared by 4 bases and J by 3 bases, with 8 bases of the junction left unmatched.

The genes are TRBV6-1 and TRBJ1-2; 10 positions agree with TRBD1. V was clipped by 3 bases and J by 8 bases; unmatched bases: 3. From germline, CDR1 is MNHNS and CDR2 SASEGT. There are 13 residues in the CDR3. DNA for the CDR3: TGTGCCAGCAGTGAGGGGACAGGGGTCGGCTACACCTTC. As protein: CASSEGTGVGYTF.

The J gene is TRBJ1-4, the V gene TRBV2, with D possibly matching TRBD1 (5 bases). Per germline, CDR1 SNHLY and CDR2 FYNNEI. V was trimmed by 8 bases and J by 6 bases, leaving 13 bases between them. This CDR3 is built from 13 residues. The CDR3 region is CASRGTAYEKLFF. DNA for the CDR3: TGTGCCAGCCGTGGGACTGCCTATGAAAAACTGTTTTTT.